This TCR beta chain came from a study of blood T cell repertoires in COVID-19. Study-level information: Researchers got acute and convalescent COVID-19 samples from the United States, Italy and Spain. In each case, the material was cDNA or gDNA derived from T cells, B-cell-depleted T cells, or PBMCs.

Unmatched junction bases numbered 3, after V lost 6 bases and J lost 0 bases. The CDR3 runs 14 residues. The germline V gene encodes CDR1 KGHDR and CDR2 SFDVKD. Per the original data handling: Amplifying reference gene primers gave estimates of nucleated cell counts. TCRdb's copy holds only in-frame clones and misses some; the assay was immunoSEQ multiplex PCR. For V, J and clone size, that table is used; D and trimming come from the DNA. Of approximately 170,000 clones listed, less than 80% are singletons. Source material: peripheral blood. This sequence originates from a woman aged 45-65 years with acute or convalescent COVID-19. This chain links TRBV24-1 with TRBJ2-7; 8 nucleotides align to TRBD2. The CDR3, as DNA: TGTGCCACCAGTCCTAGCGGGTTCTCCTACGAGCAGTACTTC. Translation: CATSPSGFSYEQYF.